This is a list of T cell receptor beta chains from one sample in a study of T cell responses to AZD1222 COVID-19 vaccine. The method was immunoSEQ multiplex PCR; TCRdb's version includes in-frame clones alone and lacks a portion of them. The sample carries 120,000 or so clones, approximately 91% recorded once. The material sequenced was peripheral blood, taken on day 0 of AZD1222 vaccination. These receptors were taken from an adult in good health. The CDR3 runs from the conserved cysteine through the conserved F or W. Each record gives: D gene, V gene, J gene, clone size, CDR3 DNA, CDR3 protein. A D gene is named only where the DNA matches it firmly. Part of the rows lack a size; the others show once, few, many or a class for expanded clones.

NA	TRBV7-9	TRBJ1-5	NA	TGTGCCAGCAGCCAAATGCACCAGCCCCAGCATTTT	CASSQMHQPQHF
NA	TRBV20-1	TRBJ2-1	NA	TGCAGTGCTAGTCTTTGGGGCGGTGGGAACAATGAGCAGTTCTTC	CSASLWGGGNNEQFF
NA	TRBV6-5	TRBJ2-7	NA	TGTGCCAGCAGATGGTCCCGCGGGGCCTACGAGCAGTACTTC	CASRWSRGAYEQYF
NA	TRBV6-5	TRBJ1-2	NA	TGTGCCAGCAGTCTCACAGGGAACTATGGCTACACCTTC	CASSLTGNYGYTF
TRBD2	TRBV3-1/TRBV3-2	TRBJ2-1	NA	TGTGCCAGCAGCCAAGATATGGGTCTAGCGGGTTTTTGGGAGCAGTTCTTC	CASSQDMGLAGFWEQFF
TRBD1	TRBV25-1	TRBJ1-2	NA	TGTGCCAGCAGTGCAACCGGGACAGGGGGTAATGGCTACACCTTC	CASSATGTGGNGYTF
TRBD2	TRBV6-5	TRBJ2-3	NA	TGTGCCAGTACCGTAGGGACTAGAGGCACAGATACGCAGTATTTT	CASTVGTRGTDTQYF
NA	TRBV5-1	TRBJ2-5	NA	TGCGCCAGCAGCTTGATTGGAGGGGAGACCCAGTACTTC	CASSLIGGETQYF
NA	TRBV3-1/TRBV3-2	TRBJ2-2	NA	TGTGCCAGCAGCTTCCTAGCCCCGGACACCGGGGAGCTGTTTTTT	CASSFLAPDTGELFF
NA	TRBV5-1	TRBJ1-1	NA	TGCGCCAGCAGCTTGGATGGACAGAACACTGAAGCTTTCTTT	CASSLDGQNTEAFF
NA	TRBV2	TRBJ1-6	once	TGTGCCAGCAGTGACGGGGACCCTACCACCAATTCACCCCTCCACTTT	CASSDGDPTTNSPLHF
NA	TRBV29-1	TRBJ1-4	NA	TGCAGCGTTGATGGGCAGGGTGAAAAACTGTTTTTT	CSVDGQGEKLFF
NA	TRBV27	TRBJ2-7	NA	TGTGCCAGCAGTTTATCAGGGGTCCCCTACGAGCAGTACTTC	CASSLSGVPYEQYF
NA	TRBV5-5	TRBJ2-1	NA	TGTGCCAGCAGCCGCGGACAGGAGGGCTGGAATGAGCAGTTCTTC	CASSRGQEGWNEQFF
NA	TRBV12-3/TRBV12-4	TRBJ1-2	NA	TGTGCCAGCGGTATGGGGGTCGGCTACACCTTC	CASGMGVGYTF
NA	TRBV7-8	TRBJ2-2	NA	TGTGCCAGCAGCTTAGCAGGGGGGTTCGGGGAGCTGTTTTTT	CASSLAGGFGELFF
NA	TRBV25-1	TRBJ1-1	NA	TGTGCCAGCAGTGAATCCCCCCCGGCCATGAACACTGAAGCTTTCTTT	CASSESPPAMNTEAFF
TRBD1	TRBV10-3	TRBJ2-2	NA	TGTGCCATCAGTGTTGGAGGACAGGGGGCCCTGAACACCGGGGAGCTGTTTTTT	CAISVGGQGALNTGELFF
NA	TRBV30	TRBJ1-3	NA	TGTGCCGGGCATCAGGGGAGCTCTGGAAACACCATATATTTT	CAGHQGSSGNTIYF
NA	TRBV12-3/TRBV12-4	TRBJ2-5	NA	TGTGCCAGCAGGTACACAGGACAAGAGACCCAGTACTTC	CASRYTGQETQYF
NA	TRBV6-5	TRBJ1-2	NA	TGTGCCAGCAGTTACACGGGCCGGGGTTCTGGCTACACCTTC	CASSYTGRGSGYTF
TRBD1	TRBV6-1	TRBJ2-1	NA	TGTGCCAGCAGTGCGAACAGGGGGGCGGGTCACTACAATGAGCAGTTCTTC	CASSANRGAGHYNEQFF
NA	TRBV7-2	TRBJ1-2	NA	TGTGCCAGCACCTGGGGGGGGAATAACTATGGCTACACCTTC	CASTWGGNNYGYTF
TRBD1	TRBV7-8	TRBJ1-5	NA	TGTGCCAGCAGCTTTAGGCCGACAGGGTTCAATCAGCCCCAGCATTTT	CASSFRPTGFNQPQHF